The next 11 T cell receptor beta chains were all read from a single sample in a study of Graves' ophthalmopathy and Graves' hyperthyroidism. RNA transcripts were the template, and TCR beta CDR3 regions were amplified from them. Second-round multiplex PCR came after first-round RT-PCR with HTBI primers. MiXCR was run by TCRdb on the multiplex PCR reads, yielding one entry per CDR3 protein. The sample comprises over a million distinct CDR3 sequences, around a third of which are singletons, and over 8.5% rests with the top ten. Material for sequencing was peripheral blood or thyroid tissue (not recorded which). These receptors originate from an adult man with Graves' hyperthyroidism.

This clonotype was seen a few times. The chain joins TRBV15 to TRBJ2-5, with D possibly being TRBD1 (5 bases). This CDR3 has 13 residues. CDR1 and CDR2 (germline): LNHNV, YYDKDF (reference sequence). Deletions cut 3 bases from V and 9 bases from J, with 14 bases between. The chain's CDR3 is CATSREQGGSQYF. The DNA of the CDR3 is TGTGCCACCAGCAGGGAGCAGGGTGGGTCCCAGTACTTC.

This clonotype has just a few counts. The chain recombines TRBV20-1 with TRBJ2-3; 8 bases line up with TRBD1. Germline CDR1 DFQATT, CDR2 SNEGSKA (reference sequence). This CDR3 has 14 residues. J lost 6 bases, V lost 6 bases, and 11 bases had no gene match. The CDR3: CSAPDRAWEDTQYF. CDR3 DNA: TGCAGTGCACCGGACAGGGCGTGGGAGGATACGCAGTATTTT.

This clonotype was seen ten or more times. This sequence joins TRBV29-1 and TRBJ2-7, with D perhaps matching TRBD1 or TRBD2 (5 bases each). The CDR3 has 14 residues. The germline V and J ends were trimmed by 6 bases and 6 bases, with 21 bases remaining between them. Germline V gene data show CDR1 as SQVTM and CDR2 as ANQGSEA. In DNA form, the CDR3 reads TGCAGCGTAATCGGGGCCAATAGCCTACTCGAGCAGTACTTC. Amino acid sequence: CSVIGANSLLEQYF.

This clonotype was seen many times. The chain combines TRBV14 with TRBJ1-1; no definite D call. The germline CDR1 and CDR2 sequences are SGHDN and FVKESK. Trimming shortened V by 2 bases and J by 5 bases, and 6 bases separated the two germline ends. The CDR3 contains 12 residues. The CDR3 here is CASSQTRTEAFF. In DNA, the CDR3 is TGTGCCAGCAGCCAAACTAGGACTGAAGCTTTCTTT.

The J gene is TRBJ1-1, the V gene TRBV20-1, with a possible D match to TRBD1 (6 bases). The CDR3 is made up of 13 amino acids. The germline CDR1 and CDR2 sequences are DFQATT and SNEGSKA (reference sequence). The germline V and J ends were trimmed by 3 bases and 8 bases, with 16 bases remaining between them. CDR3 in amino acids: CSASFAGGLEAFF. CDR3 sequence (DNA): TGCAGTGCTAGTTTCGCGGGGGGCCTAGAAGCTTTCTTT.

The CDR3 loop reads CASSVAPGGLGEQYF. The CDR3 bases are TGTGCCAGCAGCGTAGCCCCAGGGGGTTTAGGCGAGCAGTACTTC. The genes are TRBV9 and TRBJ2-7; 7 positions match TRBD1. CDR3 length: 15 residues. Germline loops: CDR1 SGDLS, CDR2 YYNGEE. V lost 0 bases to trimming and J lost 6 bases; unmatched junction nucleotides: 9.

The rearrangement links TRBV5-1 to TRBJ2-2, with 7 nucleotides matching TRBD2. Unmatched junction bases numbered 7, after V lost 4 bases and J lost 4 bases. CDR1 SGHRS and CDR2 YFSETQ come from the germline V gene. This CDR3 has 15 residues. CDR3 sequence reads: CASSLTAGSTGELFF. CDR3 bases: TGCGCCAGCAGCCTGACAGCGGGGAGCACCGGGGAGCTGTTTTTT. Using reference TRBV5-1 and TRBJ2-2 for the parts outside the CDR3, the full variable domain is KAGVTQTPRYLIKTRGQQVTLSCSPISGHRSVSWYQQTPGQGLQFLFEYFSETQRNKGNFPGRFSGRQFSNSRSEMNVSTLELGDSALYLCASSLTAGSTGELFFGEGSRLTVL.

The rearrangement uses TRBV7-9 and TRBJ1-4; 8 bases map to TRBD1. The V gene's germline CDR1 is SEHNR and CDR2 FQNEAQ (reference sequence). This CDR3 spans 15 amino acids. The V and J ends lost 4 bases and 6 bases, in that order; junction bases with no gene match: 7. CDR3 nucleotide sequence: TGTGCCAGCAGCTCAACAGGGGGAAGGCATGAAAAACTGTTTTTT. Residues: CASSSTGGRHEKLFF.

This clonotype showed up many times. V and J are TRBV19 and TRBJ1-5; D may be TRBD1 (6 bases). The CDR3 spans 15 residues. V was pared by 6 bases and J by 4 bases, with 16 bases between. Germline V lookup: CDR1 LNHDA, CDR2 SQIVND (reference sequence). CDR3 sequence: CASSPTGLRNQPQHF. The CDR3 nucleotides are TGTGCCAGTAGCCCAACAGGGTTAAGGAATCAGCCCCAGCATTTT.

This clonotype was counted many times. V and J are TRBV5-1 and TRBJ1-1, with no clear D. Trimming took off 7 bases at V and 1 base at J, with 14 bases between the two ends. CDR3 size: 14 residues. The germline CDR1 and CDR2 sequences are SGHRS and YFSETQ. This CDR3 reads CASRGSPANTEAFF. CDR3 DNA: TGCGCCAGCCGTGGCTCTCCCGCGAACACTGAAGCTTTCTTT.

This chain connects TRBV9 to TRBJ1-1; 10 bases agree with TRBD1. This CDR3 contains 17 residues. The V and J ends lost 3 bases and 1 base, in that order; junction bases with no gene match: 9. Germline V gives CDR1 SGDLS, CDR2 YYNGEE. The CDR3 reads CASSAGGQGRGNTEAFF. CDR3 nucleotide sequence: TGTGCCAGCAGCGCGGGGGGACAGGGGAGGGGGAACACTGAAGCTTTCTTT.